This T cell receptor (beta chain) stems from a study of PD-L1 blockade in urothelial cancer. Study-wide background: Patients with male sex and bladder-origin urothelial cancer accounted for twenty-five of 29 enrolled.

The method was immunoSEQ multiplex PCR; TCRdb's version includes in-frame clones alone and lacks a portion of them. There are some 40,000 clones in the sample; approximately 80% occur only once, and nearly 15% lies in the top ten. Time point meaning: pretreatment peripheral blood. This clone was counted many times. This CDR3 is built from 12 residues. Per germline, CDR1 LNHDA and CDR2 SQIVND (reference sequence). Trimming took 5 bases from V and 5 from J, leaving 9 bases between them. The sequences come from PBMCs, collected around atezolizumab (anti-PD-L1) treatment. This TCR came from a man older than 75 with urothelial cancer. The chain combines TRBV19 with TRBJ1-2; D possibly corresponds to TRBD1 (6 bases). CDR3 loop: CASSVDRYGYTF. The CDR3 DNA is TGTGCCAGTAGTGTGGACAGATATGGCTACACCTTC.